The present entry profiles one T cell receptor beta chain with its context. This clonotype was counted ten times or more. Its antigen is currently not known. No much larger clone is present one base from it, and per-base qualities are unavailable. The entry originates in a study of T cells in Graves' hyperthyroidism and ophthalmopathy (dated by TCRdb to the late 2010s). Regarding the research as a whole: Peripheral blood was collected at initial diagnosis, before any treatment. According to the paper, TCR Vbeta CDR3 sequencing was carried out on around 140 peripheral blood samples, which came from approximately 43 ophthalmopathy, around 74 hyperthyroidism and roughly 17 progressor patients. A discovery cohort of about a hundred patients, roughly 45 with Graves' ophthalmopathy and fewer than 65 with stable Graves' hyperthyroidism, was used to find distinguishing TCR V-J signatures. In roughly six Graves' hyperthyroidism patients, the study also compared T-cell repertoires from thyroid tissue with T-cell repertoires from blood. Whether ophthalmopathy could be predicted prospectively was tested in an independent validation cohort made up of 18 hyperthyroidism patients plus 17 patients who later progressed to ophthalmopathy. The 90 to 100 discovery patients were randomly split 7:3 into training and test sets. After sampling, hyperthyroidism patients received methimazole starting at 30 mg daily, and ophthalmopathy patients received high-dose intravenous methylprednisolone.

TCR beta CDR3 regions were amplified from RNA transcripts. A first-round RT-PCR of the TCR CDR3 used the HTBI primer set with the Qiagen OneStep RT-PCR kit. Libraries were constructed in a second round of multiplex PCR, after which size selection and purification were performed. Libraries were sequenced paired-end with 100 bp reads on an Illumina HiSeq2000. The published analysis was carried out like this. SOAPnuke was used to process the raw data, throwing out any read that contained adapters or uncalled bases, had a mean Phred below 15, or lacked an exact constant-primer or identifier match. High-quality paired reads were merged using COPE v1.2.5, and each unique nucleotide sequence was defined as a clonotype. Clonotypes were aligned to IMGT TRBV, TRBD and TRBJ reference segments using MiTCR v1.1. Only V-J combinations with frequency above 0.0001, covering 99.2% of repertoires, were analysed. A TCS score was defined as the ratio between F50 (clonal expansion) and ExV (chaos), using BLOSUM62-based TCRdist between CDR3 peptides within each V-J. Welch's t-statistics and random forest reduced around 550 V-J features to some 14, which were used in a naive Bayes classifier (R e1071). TCRdb trimmed the raw reads at Q25, called clones with MiXCR and kept productive beta chains. Identical CDR3 protein sequences are pooled into one entry, listed with their most common genes and DNA. The V and J calls were not made by the authors but by TCRdb's processing. Here the sample has about 480,000 distinct CDR3 sequences; 14% occur a single time. In total, the top ten clones hold around a sixth of the sample.

On the study overall, not on this receptor specifically: During validation, the model predicted progression to ophthalmopathy a median of approximately 6 months ahead of onset, with almost 71% sensitivity and roughly 75% specificity. Most expanded thyroid clonotypes (frequency above 0.001) were also detected in blood, a finding suggesting that blood repertoires may reflect thyroid immune responses. A 13 V-J signature model separated ophthalmopathy from stable hyperthyroidism, with nearly 90% sensitivity and roughly 81% specificity in cross-validation and 80%/75% in testing. Sample size was not statistically predetermined, and blinding of investigators to group allocation was not performed.

A patient counted as having stable Graves' hyperthyroidism if no progression to ophthalmopathy occurred over 18 months of follow-up. Hyperthyroidism patients were aged 18 to 65 years and newly diagnosed, with disease duration of less than 2 months. Patients with uncontrolled infections, other autoimmune diseases, pregnancy or lactation were excluded. Diagnoses were established on the basis of clinical symptoms, serum thyroxine and TRAb, thyroid ultrasound, and orbital computed tomography. PBMCs were isolated from more than 9 ml of fresh peripheral blood by Ficoll-Paque density gradient centrifugation. Total RNA was extracted with Trizol reagent, and quality was checked on an Agilent 2100 Bioanalyzer. The sample consisted of blood. This TCR was sampled from a woman aged 18-29 years with Graves' hyperthyroidism.

The DNA sequence reads TGTGCCAGTAGTTCGCTAGCGGGAGACGAGGATGAGCAGTTCTTC. This encodes CASSSLAGDEDEQFF. The chain links TRBV19 with TRBJ2-1; TRBD2 agrees with 10 junctional bases. Via the germline V gene (reference sequence), CDR1 is LNHDA and CDR2 SQIVND. Clipping removes 5 bases from V and 8 bases from J, with 9 as the unmatched junction base count. The CDR3 covers 15 residues, taking in both the cysteine and the phenylalanine. Only CDR3 DNA is held: 45 bases, read in frame from base 1.